The clone carrying this T cell receptor (beta chain) was seen once. Here immunoSEQ multiplex PCR was the method, and the copy in TCRdb shows in-frame clones only, minus some. The data show under 130,000 clones, 81% seen once. This entry is derived from a study of blood T cell repertoires in COVID-19. Background on the study: Nucleic acid was either cDNA or gDNA, and it came from T cells, B-cell-depleted T cells, or PBMCs.

Sequencing was performed on peripheral blood. The source is an older woman with acute or convalescent COVID-19.

The CDR3 here is CASGGLAETQYF. The CDR3 bases are TGTGCCAGCGGGGGACTAGCCGAGACCCAGTACTTC. This rearrangement joins TRBV27 to TRBJ2-5; TRBD2 matches at 9 bases. Looked up from germline, CDR1 is MNHEY and CDR2 is SMNVEV (reference sequence). The CDR3 consists of 12 residues. J gave up 5 bases and V 8 bases, and 3 bases lay outside the gene matches.